The 20 T cell receptor beta chains below all came from one sample that was sequenced in a study of graft-versus-host responses after intestinal transplantation. Clones were sequenced by immunoSEQ multiplex PCR, and TCRdb holds only the in-frame ones, with some missing. The sample has approximately 13,000 clones, roughly 93% seen once. The sequences come from PBMCs, collected 950 to 1,300 days after intestinal transplantation. These receptors all come from a human patient who received an intestinal transplant, so some T cells may come from the graft donor.

Concerning this clone itself: Relative to the germline gene, one junction end is altered; a read error may explain this. This chain joins TRBV13 and TRBJ1-6; D possibly corresponds to TRBD1 (5 bases). This CDR3 region has 16 residues. Germline V gene data show CDR1 as PRHDT and CDR2 as FYEKMQ (reference sequence). CDR3 protein: CASSLFGATYHSPLHF. For the CDR3, the DNA is TGTGCCAGCAGCTTATTCGGGGCCACCTATCATTCACCCCTCCACTTT.

V usage is TRBV18 and J usage is TRBJ1-1; weak D call: TRBD1 (6 bases). The CDR3 runs 14 residues. Germline lookup yields CDR1 KGHSH and CDR2 LQKENI. V shed 2 bases and J shed 4 bases, with 11 bases lying between them. The CDR3 nucleotides read TGTGCCAGCTCACCAGCGGGGGCCAGCACTGAAGCTTTCTTT. It encodes CASSPAGASTEAFF. Using reference TRBV18 and TRBJ1-1 for the parts outside the CDR3, the full variable domain is NAGVMQNPRHLVRRRGQEARLRCSPMKGHSHVYWYRQLPEEGLKFMVYLQKENIIDESGMPKERFSAEFPKEGPSILRIQQVVRGDSAAYFCASSPAGASTEAFFGQGTRLTVV.

The V call is TRBV6-5, the J call TRBJ1-2; D is unresolved. V lost 0 bases, J lost 3 bases, and 8 bases lay in between. This CDR3 has 14 amino acids. Germline values: CDR1 MNHEY, CDR2 SVGAGI. The CDR3 nucleotides read TGTGCCAGCAGTTACTCGAACACCCACTATGGCTACACCTTC. It specifies CASSYSNTHYGYTF.

V gene TRBV19 combines with J gene TRBJ1-1, with D uncertain. This CDR3 spans 13 amino acids. Trimming took 4 bases from V and 1 from J, leaving 7 bases between them. Germline V lookup: CDR1 LNHDA, CDR2 SQIVND (reference sequence). CDR3 protein: CASSRGGNTEAFF. The CDR3 DNA reads as TGTGCCAGTAGTAGGGGAGGGAACACTGAAGCTTTCTTT.

In this sample, this clone turned up a few times. J is TRBJ1-5 and V is TRBV2; 7 bases line up with TRBD1. The germline gives CDR1 SNHLY, CDR2 FYNNEI. This CDR3 spans 16 amino acids. V gave up 0 bases and J gave up 6 bases; unmatched junction bases: 8. The CDR3 sequence: CASSEAVAGGSQPQHF. The CDR3 nucleotides read TGTGCCAGCAGTGAAGCGGTGGCAGGGGGGAGTCAGCCCCAGCATTTT.

The rearrangement joins TRBV6-4 to TRBJ1-2; 8 nucleotides agree with TRBD1. The V and J ends lost 0 bases and 0 bases, in that order; junction bases with no gene match: 9. The CDR3 runs 18 residues. Germline CDR1 MRHNA, CDR2 SNTAGT. CDR3 nucleotides: TGTGCCAGCAGTGACTCCCCGGACAGGGATCACACTAACTATGGCTACACCTTC. This encodes CASSDSPDRDHTNYGYTF.

This clone was found once. The rearrangement uses TRBV5-1 and TRBJ2-1, with TRBD2 identical over 14 bases. The CDR3 is made up of 18 amino acids. Germline-derived CDR1 and CDR2 are SGHRS and YFSETQ. Germline trimming cut 4 bases from V and 9 bases from J; bases unmatched to any gene: 15. The CDR3 loop reads CASSIRLAGGWFPLEQFF. The CDR3 DNA reads as TGCGCCAGCAGCATACGACTAGCGGGGGGGTGGTTCCCCCTTGAGCAGTTCTTC.

J is TRBJ2-7 and V is TRBV29-1, with TRBD1 matching 9 bases. The germline V gene encodes CDR1 SQVTM and CDR2 ANQGSEA. Trimming removed 3 bases from V and 6 bases from J; junction bases left unmatched: 9. This CDR3 contains 14 residues. CDR3 sequence (DNA): TGCAGCGTTGATAACCCGGACAGGGGAGGCGAGCAGTACTTC. Amino acids: CSVDNPDRGGEQYF.

The CDR3 DNA is TGTGCCAGCAGCGTAACAGGGTCGGCCGGGGAGCTGTTTTTT. Amino acid sequence: CASSVTGSAGELFF. The chain is built from TRBV9 and TRBJ2-2, with D tentatively TRBD1 (6 bases). The ends were cut back, 1 base at V and 6 bases at J, with 10 bases in the middle. This CDR3 is 14 amino acids long. Germline CDR1 and CDR2: SGDLS and YYNGEE.

The chain has TRBV7-2 and TRBJ1-4; TRBD1 matches 10 bases. The V segment lost 3 bases and the J segment 4 bases; nucleotides outside the gene matches: 2. Looked up from germline, CDR1 is SGHTA and CDR2 is FQGNSA. The CDR3 has 15 amino acids. The CDR3 DNA reads TGTGCCAGCAGCTTCAGGACAGGGGGTAATGAAAAACTGTTTTTT. Protein: CASSFRTGGNEKLFF.

The rearrangement links TRBV2 to TRBJ2-1; possible D gene TRBD1, 5 bases. Germline V gene lookup returns CDR1 SNHLY and CDR2 FYNNEI. The V gene lost 3 bases and the J gene lost 1 base, with 10 bases spanning the gap. The CDR3 loop spans 15 amino acids. The CDR3 DNA reads as TGTGCCAGCAGTGACTGGCAGGGATCCTACAATGAGCAGTTCTTC. Amino acid sequence: CASSDWQGSYNEQFF.

This clone was counted only a few times. This chain links TRBV6-4 with TRBJ2-1; TRBD2 agrees at 12 bases. The CDR3 spans 15 residues. Germline CDR1 and CDR2: MRHNA and SNTAGT. Trimming at V came to 4 bases and at J to 4 bases, leaving 2 bases not matched to a gene. The DNA for the CDR3 is TGTGCCAGCAGTGGGACTAGCGGGGATTACAATGAGCAGTTCTTC. Translated, it gives CASSGTSGDYNEQFF.

This clone was seen a few times. V is TRBV6-1 and J is TRBJ1-1; 7 nucleotides match TRBD1. Per the germline V gene, CDR1 is MNHNS and CDR2 is SASEGT. Trimming took 8 bases from V and 6 from J; bases not matched to a gene: 3. CDR3 length: 11 residues. CDR3 sequence (DNA): TGTGCCAGCCCAGGGGGGGCTGAAGCTTTCTTT. Protein sequence: CASPGGAEAFF.

The chain joins TRBV5-6 to TRBJ1-1; perhaps TRBD1 as D (5 bases). Germline CDR1 is SGHDT and CDR2 is YYEEEE. The CDR3 runs 15 residues. Trimming stripped 4 bases from V and 6 bases from J, with 19 bases between. The CDR3 DNA reads TGTGCCAGCAGCCCTTGGGTTCTGGGGGGAGCTGAAGCTTTCTTT. Amino acids: CASSPWVLGGAEAFF. Complete variable domain (other parts from reference TRBV5-6 and TRBJ1-1): DAGVTQSPTHLIKTRGQQVTLRCSPKSGHDTVSWYQQALGQGPQFIFQYYEEEERQRGNFPDRFSGHQFPNYSSELNVNALLLGDSALYLCASSPWVLGGAEAFFGQGTRLTVV.

The CDR3 protein is CASSLQGSTDTQYF. In DNA, the CDR3 is TGTGCCAGCAGCCTACAGGGGTCGACAGATACGCAGTATTTT. The chain carries TRBV5-8 and TRBJ2-3; 7 bases align to TRBD1. V shed 4 bases and J 3 bases; nucleotides not matched to a gene: 5. Germline loops: CDR1 SGHTS, CDR2 YDEGEE. This CDR3 spans 14 amino acids.

CDR3 in amino acids: CASSLAGQRSGGAFF. The CDR3 DNA reads TGCGCCAGCAGCTTGGCCGGGCAGCGATCCGGAGGAGCTTTCTTT. V and J are TRBV5-1 and TRBJ1-1; D is undetermined. Germline CDR1 reads SGHRS; CDR2 reads YFSETQ. The CDR3 covers 15 residues. V lost 0 bases, J lost 10 bases, and 19 bases lay in between.

This chain uses TRBV5-1 with TRBJ1-6, with TRBD1 matching 9 bases. V dropped 4 bases and J dropped 7; count of bases not matched to a gene: 6. Per the germline V gene, CDR1 is SGHRS and CDR2 is YFSETQ. CDR3 length equals 15 residues. The CDR3 DNA is TGCGCCAGCAGCCCGGGACAGGGTGGGAATTCACCCCTCCACTTT. Translating gives CASSPGQGGNSPLHF.

Points on this clone: Other DNA sequences in this sample translate to the same CDR3. The J gene is TRBJ1-1, the V gene TRBV7-9; D ambiguous. V was cut by 5 bases and J by 4 bases, with 8 bases left in between. This CDR3 comprises 12 residues. The V gene's germline CDR1 is SEHNR and CDR2 FQNEAQ (reference sequence). Written as DNA, the CDR3 is TGTGCCAGCAGCCCACTGGGCACTGAAGCTTTCTTT. Protein product: CASSPLGTEAFF.

This chain joins TRBV18 and TRBJ1-1; D ambiguous. V was trimmed by 4 bases and J by 0 bases, leaving 15 bases between them. Germline CDR1 KGHSH, CDR2 LQKENI. The CDR3 length is 16 residues. CDR3 amino acids: CASSRAEIGVNTEAFF. CDR3 coding DNA: TGTGCCAGCTCACGGGCAGAGATCGGGGTGAACACTGAAGCTTTCTTT.

The CDR3 spells CASTGTGLYEQYF. DNA for the CDR3: TGTGCCAGTACCGGGACAGGGCTCTACGAGCAGTACTTC. This chain connects TRBV25-1 to TRBJ2-7; 9 positions match TRBD1. V lost 9 bases to trimming and J lost 3 bases; unmatched junction nucleotides: 6. This CDR3 region has 13 residues. Looked up from germline, CDR1 is MGHDK and CDR2 is SYGVNS.